The text below deals with one T cell receptor beta chain. These data come from a study of control samples from healthy donors and cancer patients. Sequenced by immunoSEQ multiplex PCR; TCRdb stores in-frame clones only, minus some. The sample records 65,000 to 85,000 clones, approximately 89% being singletons. V lost 0 bases and J lost 5, with 7 bases in between. The CDR3 is made up of 13 amino acids. CDR1 is LNHDA, CDR2 SQIVND, per germline (reference sequence). This chain links TRBV19 with TRBJ1-1; D uncertain. The TCR comes from a woman aged 45 to 65 with head and neck cancer. The specimen was PBMCs. The DNA for the CDR3 is TGTGCCAGTAGTATAGAGAAGGGAACTGAAGCTTTCTTT. Amino acids: CASSIEKGTEAFF. The full variable domain, in which reference TRBV19 and TRBJ1-1 provide the parts outside the CDR3, is DGGITQSPKYLFRKEGQNVTLSCEQNLNHDAMYWYRQDPGQGLRLIYYSQIVNDFQKGDIAEGYSVSREKKESFPLTVTSAQKNPTAFYLCASSIEKGTEAFFGQGTRLTVV.